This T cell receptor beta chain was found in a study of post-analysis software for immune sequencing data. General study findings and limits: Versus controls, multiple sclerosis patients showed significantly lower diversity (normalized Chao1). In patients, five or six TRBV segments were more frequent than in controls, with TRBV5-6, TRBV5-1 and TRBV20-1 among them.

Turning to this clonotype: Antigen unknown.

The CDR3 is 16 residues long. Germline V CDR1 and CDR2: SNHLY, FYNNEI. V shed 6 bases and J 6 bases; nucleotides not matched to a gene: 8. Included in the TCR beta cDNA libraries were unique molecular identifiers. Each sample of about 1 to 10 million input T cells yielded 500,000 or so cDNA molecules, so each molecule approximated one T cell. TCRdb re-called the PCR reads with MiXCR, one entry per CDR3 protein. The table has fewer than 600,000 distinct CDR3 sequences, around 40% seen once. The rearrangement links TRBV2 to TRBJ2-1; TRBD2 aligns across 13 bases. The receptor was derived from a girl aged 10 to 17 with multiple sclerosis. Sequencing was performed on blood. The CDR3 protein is CASRGRTSGSINEQFF. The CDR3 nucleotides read TGTGCCAGCAGGGGCCGGACTAGCGGGAGTATCAATGAGCAGTTCTTC.